Listed below are T cell receptor beta chains from one sample, sequenced in a study of Ad26.COV2.S vaccination and SARS-CoV-2 variants. The data were produced by immunoSEQ multiplex PCR, yet TCRdb's version contains in-frame clones alone and is incomplete. The sample records a few hundred thousand clones, about 80% being singletons. The sequenced sample was peripheral blood, obtained in a trial of Ad26.COV2.S vaccine versus placebo. The receptors originated from a person between 18 and 65 years old who received the Ad26.COV2.S COVID-19 vaccine or a placebo. CDR3s include the opening cysteine and the closing phenylalanine or tryptophan. Each record gives: V gene, D gene, CDR3 length, clone size, J gene, CDR3 protein, CDR3 DNA. The D gene is left open where the match is weak. The size entry is marked missing in some rows and otherwise reads once, few, many or a size class.

TRBV5-6	TRBD1	15	-	TRBJ2-7	CASSLPGQGGYEQYF	TGTGCCAGCAGCTTGCCGGGACAGGGTGGGTACGAGCAGTACTTC
TRBV11-3	TRBD1	16	-	TRBJ1-1	CASSLSPGQGRTEAFF	TGTGCCAGCAGCTTATCGCCGGGACAGGGGAGGACTGAAGCTTTCTTT
TRBV13	-	14	-	TRBJ1-1	CASSFGIPNTEAFF	TGTGCCAGCAGCTTCGGGATTCCCAACACTGAAGCTTTCTTT
TRBV25-1	-	13	-	TRBJ2-3	CATEDSPTDTQYF	TGTGCCACTGAGGACTCTCCCACAGATACGCAGTATTTT
TRBV5-1	-	19	-	TRBJ1-6	CASSQLTRTGTAKSSPLHF	TGCGCCAGCAGCCAGCTTACCCGAACCGGGACGGCGAAGAGCTCACCCCTCCACTTT
TRBV7-3	-	14	-	TRBJ2-3	CASSLGSGTDTQYF	TGTGCCAGCAGCTTAGGATCTGGGACAGATACGCAGTATTTT
TRBV11-3	-	12	-	TRBJ1-1	CASSRGNTEAFF	TGTGCCAGCAGCCGTGGTAACACTGAAGCTTTCTTT
TRBV6-2/TRBV6-3	TRBD2	16	-	TRBJ2-3	CASSYRGGRDTDTQYF	TGTGCCAGCAGTTACCGGGGAGGGCGAGACACAGATACGCAGTATTTT
TRBV15	-	13	-	TRBJ1-1	CATSRDPGTEAFF	TGTGCCACCAGCAGGGACCCGGGGACTGAAGCTTTCTTT
TRBV7-2	TRBD1	14	-	TRBJ1-2	CASSLDRGNYGYTF	TGTGCCAGCAGCTTAGACAGGGGCAACTATGGCTACACCTTC
TRBV27	-	11	-	TRBJ2-7	CASPTLSEQYF	TGTGCCAGTCCTACCTTGAGCGAGCAGTACTTC
TRBV11-3	TRBD2	14	-	TRBJ2-1	CASSLSAGGNEQFF	TGTGCCAGCAGCTTATCGGCGGGGGGCAATGAGCAGTTCTTC
TRBV7-8	-	14	-	TRBJ1-2	CASSLEGSWGGYTF	TGTGCCAGCAGCTTAGAAGGCAGCTGGGGAGGCTACACCTTC
TRBV4-1	-	16	-	TRBJ1-2	CASSPRGAGANYGYTF	TGCGCCAGCAGCCCTCGGGGGGCGGGGGCTAACTATGGCTACACCTTC
TRBV10-1	TRBD1	13	few	TRBJ2-2	CASSGQGTGELFF	TGCGCCAGCAGTGGACAGGGGACCGGGGAGCTGTTTTTT
TRBV5-1	-	14	-	TRBJ2-5	CASSLRSNQETQYF	TGCGCCAGCAGCTTGAGATCCAATCAAGAGACCCAGTACTTC
TRBV18	TRBD1	15	-	TRBJ1-1	CASSPRQGKNTEAFF	TGTGCCAGCTCACCTCGACAGGGTAAGAACACTGAAGCTTTCTTT
TRBV6-5	-	14	once	TRBJ2-1	CASRQNTGKYEQFF	TGTGCCAGCAGGCAAAATACAGGGAAATATGAGCAGTTCTTC
TRBV5-1	-	14	-	TRBJ1-4	CASSLVGVNEKLFF	TGCGCCAGCAGCTTGGTGGGTGTTAATGAAAAACTGTTTTTT
TRBV2	-	14	-	TRBJ2-1	CASSRGPSANEQFF	TGTGCCAGCAGCCGGGGGCCCTCCGCCAATGAGCAGTTCTTC
TRBV5-1	-	13	once	TRBJ2-1	CASSLEGGGEQFF	TGCGCCAGCAGCTTGGAAGGAGGTGGTGAGCAGTTCTTC
TRBV28	-	15	-	TRBJ2-3	CASSLAGANTDTQYF	TGTGCCAGCAGTTTGGCAGGGGCTAACACAGATACGCAGTATTTT
TRBV2	-	15	-	TRBJ2-5	CASSAGTPGEETQYF	TGTGCCAGCAGTGCGGGAACGCCAGGAGAAGAGACCCAGTACTTC
TRBV4-1	-	14	once	TRBJ1-3	CASSLRDLGNTIYF	TGCGCCAGCAGCCTAAGGGATCTTGGAAACACCATATATTTT
TRBV5-1	TRBD1	14	few	TRBJ1-5	CASSLSGQGSPQHF	TGCGCCAGCAGCTTGTCGGGACAGGGATCGCCCCAGCATTTT
TRBV9	-	15	-	TRBJ1-2	CASSPQGRDPHGYTF	TGTGCCAGCAGCCCTCAGGGCAGGGACCCCCATGGCTACACCTTC
TRBV7-9	TRBD2	16	-	TRBJ2-7	CASSRGLAGARDEQYF	TGTGCCAGCAGCCGTGGACTAGCGGGAGCTCGCGACGAGCAGTACTTC
TRBV4-2	-	14	once	TRBJ2-1	CASSQDGRAMGQFF	TGTGCCAGCAGCCAAGATGGGCGGGCGATGGGGCAGTTCTTC
TRBV5-1	-	13	-	TRBJ1-1	CASSLPDEGPAFF	TGCGCCAGCAGCTTGCCTGATGAGGGGCCCGCTTTCTTT
TRBV11-2	TRBD1	16	-	TRBJ1-2	CASRSLTRDRKNGYTF	TGTGCCAGCCGCAGCTTAACCCGGGACAGGAAGAATGGCTACACCTTC
TRBV4-1	TRBD1	15	few	TRBJ1-6	CASSSGTGGDSPLHF	TGCGCCAGCAGCTCCGGGACAGGGGGGGATTCACCCCTCCACTTT
TRBV19	TRBD1	14	-	TRBJ2-7	CASSSGTGGYEQYF	TGTGCCAGTAGTTCCGGGACAGGAGGTTACGAGCAGTACTTC
TRBV3-1/TRBV3-2	TRBD1	13	-	TRBJ1-1	CASNRQGNTEAFF	TGTGCCAGCAACCGACAGGGGAACACTGAAGCTTTCTTT
TRBV5-1	-	16	-	TRBJ2-5	CASSLTPGPYQETQYF	TGCGCCAGCAGCCTAACACCGGGGCCGTACCAAGAGACCCAGTACTTC
TRBV9	-	13	-	TRBJ1-2	CASQGKVDYGYTF	TGTGCCAGTCAGGGGAAGGTGGACTATGGCTACACCTTC
TRBV27	TRBD1	15	-	TRBJ2-7	CASSLWPGQGYEQYF	TGTGCCAGCAGTTTATGGCCGGGACAGGGGTACGAGCAGTACTTC
TRBV12-2	-	17	-	TRBJ2-3	CASRPNVPSKSPDTQYF	TGTGCAAGTCGCCCCAATGTACCATCAAAGAGCCCAGATACGCAGTATTTT
TRBV18	-	14	-	TRBJ2-3	CASSPTASTDTQYF	TGTGCCAGCTCTCCGACCGCTAGCACAGATACGCAGTATTTT
TRBV7-2	-	15	-	TRBJ1-2	CASSLIRSSNYGYTF	TGTGCCAGCAGCTTAATCAGGAGCTCTAACTATGGCTACACCTTC
TRBV18	TRBD1	15	-	TRBJ1-5	CASSPRQGAGQPQHF	TGTGCCAGCTCACCACGACAGGGGGCAGGTCAGCCCCAGCATTTT
TRBV10-1	-	14	few	TRBJ2-7	CASSEATPGDEQYF	TGCGCCAGCAGTGAGGCCACGCCGGGAGACGAGCAGTACTTC
TRBV25-1	TRBD2	11	-	TRBJ2-7	CPKTSGRTEYF	TGCCCCAAGACTAGCGGGAGAACAGAGTACTTC
TRBV10-2	-	12	-	TRBJ1-2	CASSGVHKGYTF	TGCGCCAGCAGTGGGGTTCACAAGGGCTACACCTTC
TRBV5-5	-	16	-	TRBJ1-1	CASSLIVPPGLTEAFF	TGTGCCAGCAGCCTGATTGTACCCCCGGGATTAACTGAAGCTTTCTTT
TRBV6-5	-	13	-	TRBJ2-3	CASSYLVTDTQYF	TGTGCCAGCAGTTACCTCGTCACAGATACGCAGTATTTT